This T cell receptor beta chain was recorded in a study of HIV-infected patients and healthy controls (dated by TCRdb to the mid-2010s). About the study as a whole: Whether deep TCR repertoire sequencing of small blood samples from HIV patients could capture immune perturbation and reconstitution was tested in the study. Study-level results and caveats: HIV-infected repertoires showed significantly elevated mean Gini indices relative to controls, which possibly reflects oligoclonality. The dynamics of distinct T-cell subpopulations could not be separated, and sequencing depth was restricted, because whole blood was used. The study did not determine donor HLA types. The study cohorts differed slightly in age and sex profile, but those differences did not account for the observed differences in diversity. Compared with controls, HIV-infected patients showed significantly different mean usage of eight alpha and eight beta V genes. Pairing of alpha and beta chains was not determined in the samples. MAIT cell alpha-chain CDR3s were found at high frequency in healthy controls but were severely depleted in HIV+ repertoires. Rare events from HIV-infected data received too much weight under size-matching, and comparisons were complicated by unequal numbers of distinct sequences between patients and controls. Healthy control repertoires showed roughly threefold more distinct CDR3s and higher Shannon diversity than untreated HIV+ repertoires. The apparent post-therapy recovery of the Gini index in HIV-infected patients was not reproduced in size-matched repertoire data. HIV-associated CDR3s exhibited a significant reduction in frequency during therapy, whereas CMV-associated CDR3s exhibited no significant change, although the majority increased in frequency. Both the Jaccard index and the count of highly shared sequences showed that healthy controls shared more CDR3s between individuals than HIV+ patients did. Only sixteen HIV-infected individuals were processed, which the authors considered a major limit on how widely the findings apply.

Trimming leaves V shorter by 5 bases and J shorter by 8 bases, with the junction holding 12 bases beyond the gene matches. Spanning cysteine to phenylalanine, the CDR3 consists of 16 amino acids. Only the CDR3 DNA stays, 48 bases, in frame from base 1. From the germline V gene, CDR1 is SGHVS and CDR2 is FQNEAQ. Since whole blood was used without any cell fractionation, the repertoire reflected all peripheral T cells in unsorted form. As controls, ten healthy donors without infection were sampled, and four of the ten donors were sampled a second time about 3 months later. For RNA extraction, around 2.3 ml of peripheral blood was collected into Tempus tubes. Residual genomic DNA was removed with the TURBO-DNase kit and globin mRNA was depleted with GLOBINclear. Using SuperScript III with primers targeting the alpha and beta constant regions, approximately 500 ng of RNA was reverse transcribed. Separate alpha and beta chain libraries were generated by chain-specific third strand synthesis with multiplexing indices. The protocol used a single primer pair to amplify all rearrangements within a chain, which avoided primer bias, and attached molecular barcodes to each cDNA molecule. The SP2 sequencing primer site and a random hexamer were carried on a 5' RACE adapter, to which purified cDNA was joined by T4 RNA Ligase 1. Second strand synthesis was primed from the SP2 site with Phusion polymerase, using slow temperature ramps to favor optimal annealing. Joined together, two random hexamer sequences that had both been added before amplification formed the 12-nucleotide barcode of each molecule. A brief initial PCR introduced P5 and P7 adapter elements together with a second index, and a roughly 25-cycle amplification PCR using P5s and P7 primers was subsequently performed. Libraries received 25 to 35 PCR cycles in total, were quantified on a Qubit, sized on a Bioanalyzer, and diluted to 4 nM. Normalized libraries were sequenced on an Illumina MiSeq with 2 x 250 paired-end kits. Into approximately 9.7 ul Tris-Cl, the reverse transcription reactions were eluted following cleanup on MinElute columns. The adapter ligations were run for 20 to 25 hours at 16 degrees C, and AMPure XP beads at a 1:1 ratio were afterwards used to clean them. In the authors' own workflow: A modified Decombinator processed the demultiplexed FASTQ files and output V, J, insert and barcode information. Sequences sharing a barcode but differing from the dominant sequence were discarded as errors, and barcodes clustered at Levenshtein distance 3 were counted to estimate original cDNA molecules. The R packages ineq, vegan, igraph and RCytoscape were used for downstream analyses, together with IMGT nomenclature and CDR3 definitions. V gene usage was computed over distinct sequences, each TCR counted once to avoid skew from clonal expansion. Similarity networks connected unique CDR3 amino acid sequences within a donor whenever two sequences differed by a single Levenshtein edit. In the repertoires, a search was made for a compiled set of published HIV-specific CDR3s (about 97 alpha, roughly 700 beta) and CMV-specific CDR3s (under 14 alpha, over 250 beta). It was shown by random subsampling to size-matched repertoires that the decreased diversity of patients was not caused by their lower sequence numbers. TCRdb trimmed public reads at Q25 via fastp, called clones via MiXCR and kept in-frame beta chains. Every CDR3 protein is listed once, alongside the most common genes and DNA of its rows. These V and J calls originate from TCRdb's pipeline instead of the authors' own analysis. Recorded for this sample are some 9,800 distinct CDR3 sequences; 8% of them occurred a single time. Under 4% of the sample lies in the top ten.

Taking its sample share into account, this clonotype is medium-sized (0.01 to 0.1%). It has no known antigen specificity. Base qualities are not at hand, and no much larger clone is one base apart. Sequenced: blood. Recombination connected TRBV7-8 to TRBJ1-4; 9 junctional bases match TRBD1. The receptor was isolated from an adult in good health. The CDR3 protein sequence reads: CASSQPKTGGPEKLFF. The nucleotides are TGTGCCAGCAGCCAGCCGAAGACAGGGGGGCCCGAAAAACTGTTTTTT.